This T cell receptor (beta chain) was captured by sequencing in a study of T cell responses to AZD1222 COVID-19 vaccine (dated by TCRdb to about 2021). For the study in its entirety: AZD1222 recipients given second doses at about 4 weeks or at about 12 weeks were pooled, since spike-specific TCR depth and breadth were not found to differ between the two schedules. A total of just over 230 trial participants underwent TCR sequencing, of whom about 210 had received two doses of AZD1222 and approximately 26 had received two doses of the MenACWY control vaccine. Trial participants were enrolled by age into subgroups of 18-55, 56-69 and 70-plus years, and 148, 28 and 57 TCR-sequenced participants, respectively, were included in these subgroups. The research as a whole found: Conclusions about previously exposed vaccinees are limited, since just a handful of AZD1222 recipients were seropositive for SARS-CoV-2 at baseline. Because no day 14 peak-response samples were available, repertoires were characterized only after the peak T cell response. Nearly half of unique spike-specific TCRs reportedly recognized epitopes outside regions mutated in the B.1.351 and B.1.1.7 variants. Most participants were white British and females outnumbered males, and the authors suggested that clonal diversity may have been underestimated. The vaccine-associated CD4 TCRs covered the entire spike protein, and the dominant responses fell in regions 160-218 and 743-854. A significant rise in spike-specific TCR breadth and depth was observed after two AZD1222 doses relative to day 0 and relative to MenACWY recipients. The 56-69-year group was small, and its depth increase did not reach significance, likely because of low power.

The time point label for this specimen denotes: baseline before first vaccination. Samples from vaccinated people were obtained from the UK trials COV001 and COV002, which included a single-blind randomized controlled phase 2/3 trial of AZD1222 (ChAdOx1 nCoV-19) in healthy adults. For TCRbeta chain sequencing, PBMC samples were collected from trial participants at day 0 and at day 28 after the second dose. CDR1 MNHEY and CDR2 SVGAGI were looked up in the germline V gene. V is reduced by 10 bases and J by 6 bases, leaving a spacing of 18 bases between them. The CDR3 runs 13 residues from the cysteine to the phenylalanine. The CDR3 DNA has 39 bases and is translated from base 1. Regarding this clone: What antigen it recognizes has not been identified. The sample holds no much larger clone one base away, and base qualities are not on file.

The CDR3 regions of human TCRbeta chains were analyzed by immunosequencing. The published analysis was carried out like this. Repertoire TCRs were checked for matches against a reference library of SARS-CoV-2-specific TCRs that had been generated using the MIRA antigen-specificity platform. Breadth was defined as the fraction of unique TCRs that were SARS-CoV-2-associated. Depth was defined as the fraction of total T cells that were SARS-CoV-2-associated. Using the MIRA data, each spike-specific TCR was mapped to the spike region that the TCR reacts to and placed in a CD4 or CD8 class. Log10-transformed breadth and depth values were compared by one-way ANOVA with Sidak's multiple comparisons tests. TCRdb limited this immuneACCESS table to in-frame rearrangements with V and J called. A share of clones is missing; checked studies link under half to unresolved V genes, and the rest is unexplained. V and J calls plus clone size are reproduced from that table; the DNA served to infer D and trimming. The sample table lists around 100,000 clones, approximately 88% of them with a count of one. The ten largest clonotypes hold approximately 22% of the sample.

Specimen: peripheral blood, collected on day 0 of AZD1222 vaccination. This receptor was taken from an adult in good health. This receptor chain uses TRBV6-5 and TRBJ1-1; no confident D gene assignment can be made. The CDR3 in this case is CAIRPTGRSEAFF. The sequence in DNA is TGTGCCATACGACCGACGGGAAGATCTGAAGCTTTCTTT.